The next 6 T cell receptor beta chains were all read from a single sample in a study of shared clonotypes between healthy human individuals. Sequencing was performed with immunoSEQ multiplex PCR; in TCRdb, only in-frame clones are kept and a portion is missing. This sample has more than 2 million clones, with roughly 94% found just once. Sequenced input: naive CD4+ T cells sorted from blood. Subset meaning: CD45RA+ positively selected. The receptors originated from a man aged 18 to 30 in good health.

The CDR3 DNA reads TGTGCCAGCAGCTTATCAACGGGGGGTGGCTACACCTTC. Encoded protein: CASSLSTGGGYTF. The genes are TRBV7-2 and TRBJ1-2, with D tentatively TRBD1 (5 bases). CDR1 SGHTA and CDR2 FQGNSA come from the germline V gene. V was cut by 2 bases and J by 7 bases, with 11 bases left in between. The CDR3 length is 13 residues.

J is TRBJ1-1 and V is TRBV5-1; TRBD1 agrees at 8 bases. The CDR3 totals 14 residues. In germline, CDR1 is SGHRS, CDR2 YFSETQ. Unmatched junction bases numbered 2, after V lost 4 bases and J lost 0 bases. The CDR3 sequence is CASSGQGMNTEAFF. CDR3 coding DNA: TGCGCCAGCAGCGGACAGGGAATGAACACTGAAGCTTTCTTT. The entire variable domain, with the rest obtained from reference TRBV5-1 and TRBJ1-1, is as follows: KAGVTQTPRYLIKTRGQQVTLSCSPISGHRSVSWYQQTPGQGLQFLFEYFSETQRNKGNFPGRFSGRQFSNSRSEMNVSTLELGDSALYLCASSGQGMNTEAFFGQGTRLTVV.

V gene TRBV6-1 combines with J gene TRBJ2-2; perhaps D is TRBD1 or TRBD2 (5 bases each). V was shortened by 6 bases and J by 1 base, with 9 bases between the two germline ends. This CDR3 has 14 residues. The V gene's germline CDR1 is MNHNS and CDR2 SASEGT. The CDR3 here is CASSGAENTGELFF. CDR3 coding DNA: TGTGCCAGCAGCGGGGCAGAGAACACCGGGGAGCTGTTTTTT.

The chain recombines TRBV11-2 with TRBJ2-7; D gene ambiguous. Deletions cut 1 base from V and 2 bases from J, with 12 bases between. Germline values: CDR1 SGHAT, CDR2 FQNNGV. The length of the CDR3 is 15 residues. The CDR3 sequence is CASSLGLTATYEQYF. CDR3 DNA: TGTGCCAGCAGCTTAGGGCTTACAGCCACCTACGAGCAGTACTTC.

This clone was counted once. This sequence joins TRBV28 and TRBJ2-6, with D unclear. The germline gives CDR1 MDHEN, CDR2 SYDVKM. There are 14 residues in the CDR3. V dropped 4 bases and J dropped 2 bases, with 6 bases sitting between them. The CDR3 nucleotides are TGTGCCAGCAGTTCGGACGCTGGGGCCAACGTCCTGACTTTC. Amino acid sequence: CASSSDAGANVLTF.

This chain joins TRBV5-1 and TRBJ1-3; D is unclear. In germline, CDR1 is SGHRS, CDR2 YFSETQ. The V and J ends lost 0 bases and 4 bases respectively, with 8 bases between them. The CDR3 is 14 amino acids. The CDR3 here is CASSLASIGNTIYF. The CDR3 region has the DNA TGCGCCAGCAGCTTGGCCTCAATCGGAAACACCATATATTTT.